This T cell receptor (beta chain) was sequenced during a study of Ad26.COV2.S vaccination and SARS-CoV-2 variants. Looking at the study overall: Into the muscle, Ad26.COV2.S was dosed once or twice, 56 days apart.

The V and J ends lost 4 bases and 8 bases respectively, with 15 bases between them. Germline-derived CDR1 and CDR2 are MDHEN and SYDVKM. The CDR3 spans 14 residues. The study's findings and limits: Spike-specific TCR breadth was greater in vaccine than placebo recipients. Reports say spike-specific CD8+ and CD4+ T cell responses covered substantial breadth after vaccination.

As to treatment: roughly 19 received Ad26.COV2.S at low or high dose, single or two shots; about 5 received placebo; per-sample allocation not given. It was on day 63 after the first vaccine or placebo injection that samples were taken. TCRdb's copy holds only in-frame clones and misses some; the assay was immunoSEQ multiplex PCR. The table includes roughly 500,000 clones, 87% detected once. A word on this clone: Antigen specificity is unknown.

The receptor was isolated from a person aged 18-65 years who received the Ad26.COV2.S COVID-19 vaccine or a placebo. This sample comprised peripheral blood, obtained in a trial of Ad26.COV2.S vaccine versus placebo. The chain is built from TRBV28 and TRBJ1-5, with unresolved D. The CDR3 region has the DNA TGTGCCAGCAGTTCACCCGGAAGCGGTGAGCCCCAGCATTTT. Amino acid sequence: CASSSPGSGEPQHF.